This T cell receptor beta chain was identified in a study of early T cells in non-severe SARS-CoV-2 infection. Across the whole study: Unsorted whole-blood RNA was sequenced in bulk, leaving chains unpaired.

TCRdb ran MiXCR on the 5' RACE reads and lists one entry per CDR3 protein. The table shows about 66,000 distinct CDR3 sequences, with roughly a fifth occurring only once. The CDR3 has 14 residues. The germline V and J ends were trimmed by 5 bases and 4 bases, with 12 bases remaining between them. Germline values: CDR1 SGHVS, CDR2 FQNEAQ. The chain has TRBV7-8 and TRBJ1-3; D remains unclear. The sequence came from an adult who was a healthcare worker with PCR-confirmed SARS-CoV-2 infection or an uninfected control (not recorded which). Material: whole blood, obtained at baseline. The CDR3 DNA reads TGTGCCAGCAGCAATGACCTATCCGGAAACACCATATATTTT. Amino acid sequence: CASSNDLSGNTIYF.